These T cell receptor beta chains were read from a single sample in a study of shared clonotypes between healthy human individuals. Clones were sequenced by immunoSEQ multiplex PCR, and TCRdb holds only the in-frame ones, with some missing. The table includes 1.6 million or so clones, about 96% detected once. The sequenced sample consisted of naive CD4+ T cells sorted from blood. The source of these receptors is a man aged 25-45 years in good health. Each CDR3 is given with its conserved first and last residue. D genes are given only for firm matches. Clone size, where shown, is once, few, many, or a class for clones that have expanded.

>TRBD2|once|TRBV28|16|TRBJ2-3
CASRDTSGRAKDTQYF
TGTGCCAGCAGAGACACTAGCGGGAGGGCCAAAGATACGCAGTATTTT
>.|.|TRBV18|14|TRBJ2-7
CASSPLAEPYEQYF
TGTGCCAGCTCACCACTAGCGGAACCCTACGAGCAGTACTTC
>TRBD2|.|TRBV7-3|14|TRBJ2-7
CASSLGGTSNEQYF
TGTGCCAGCAGCTTGGGCGGGACTAGCAACGAGCAGTACTTC
>TRBD1|.|TRBV29-1|13|TRBJ1-1
CSGGQGVRTEAFF
TGCAGCGGGGGACAGGGTGTACGGACTGAAGCTTTCTTT
>.|.|TRBV7-6|13|TRBJ2-7
CASSPNEPAEQYF
TGTGCCAGCAGCCCGAACGAACCCGCCGAGCAGTACTTC
>TRBD2|once|TRBV9|18|TRBJ2-6
CASSVRSGRVGGANVLTF
TGTGCCAGCAGCGTTCGTAGCGGGAGGGTCGGCGGGGCCAACGTCCTGACTTTC
>.|.|TRBV14|13|TRBJ2-7
CASSQEDTYEQYF
TGTGCCAGCAGCCAAGAGGACACCTACGAGCAGTACTTC
>.|.|TRBV7-2|13|TRBJ2-1
CASSSRLHGFQFF
TGTGCCAGCAGCTCGAGGCTGCACGGTTTTCAGTTCTTC
>.|.|TRBV7-2|13|TRBJ2-7
CASTYPGTYEQYF
TGTGCCAGCACGTACCCGGGAACCTACGAGCAGTACTTC
>.|once|TRBV27|12|TRBJ2-3
CASSIGYGTEYF
TGTGCCAGCAGTATCGGATATGGGACTGAGTATTTT
>.|.|TRBV27|16|TRBJ2-1
CASTQIGGSGYNEQFF
TGTGCCAGCACCCAAATCGGTGGTAGCGGCTACAATGAGCAGTTCTTC
>TRBD2|once|TRBV10-2|15|TRBJ2-2
CASSENSGITGELFF
TGCGCCAGCAGTGAAAATAGCGGGATCACCGGGGAGCTGTTTTTT
>.|.|TRBV4-3|15|TRBJ2-2
CASSQALGNTGELFF
TGCGCCAGCAGCCAAGCACTAGGGAACACCGGGGAGCTGTTTTTT
>TRBD2|.|TRBV5-6|15|TRBJ2-1
CASSLAGRVYNEQFF
TGTGCCAGCAGCCTAGCGGGACGAGTCTACAATGAGCAGTTCTTC
>.|.|TRBV18|13|TRBJ2-1
CASSPKGNSEQFF
TGTGCCAGCTCTCCTAAGGGTAACAGTGAGCAGTTCTTC
>TRBD2|once|TRBV10-1|13|TRBJ2-5
CASMVAGGGTQYF
TGCGCCAGCATGGTAGCGGGAGGGGGGACCCAGTACTTC
>.|.|TRBV5-1|18|TRBJ2-3
CASSLDQRVGSYTDTQYF
TGCGCCAGCAGCTTGGATCAACGAGTGGGATCCTACACAGATACGCAGTATTTT
>.|.|TRBV29-1|12|TRBJ2-7
CSVAQGSYEQYF
TGCAGCGTTGCTCAGGGCTCCTACGAGCAGTACTTC
>.|.|TRBV7-9|13|TRBJ1-1
CASSFVEVTEAFF
TGTGCCAGCAGCTTCGTCGAGGTCACTGAAGCTTTCTTT
>.|.|TRBV10-2|15|TRBJ1-3
CASSDSGSSGNTIYF
TGCGCCAGCAGTGACTCTGGGAGCTCTGGAAACACCATATATTTT
>.|.|TRBV18|12|TRBJ2-5
CASSPRVETQYF
TGTGCCAGCTCACCACGAGTAGAGACCCAGTACTTC
>TRBD1|.|TRBV13|16|TRBJ1-1
CASSLGTGRLGTEAFF
TGTGCCAGCAGCTTAGGGACAGGGCGTCTGGGCACTGAAGCTTTCTTT
>.|once|TRBV5-4|15|TRBJ1-2
CASSLRPDGYRGYTF
TGTGCCAGCAGCTTGAGGCCAGACGGTTACCGTGGCTACACCTTC
>.|once|TRBV19|14|TRBJ1-1
CASTHRVLNTEAFF
TGTGCCAGTACACACAGGGTTCTGAACACTGAAGCTTTCTTT
>TRBD2|.|TRBV27|15|TRBJ2-7
CASSYTSGSLPEQYF
TGTGCCAGCAGCTATACTAGCGGGAGTCTGCCCGAGCAGTACTTC
>TRBD1|.|TRBV5-4|14|TRBJ2-5
CASSPRQGLETQYF
TGTGCCAGCAGCCCTAGACAGGGTTTGGAGACCCAGTACTTC
>TRBD2|.|TRBV7-3|15|TRBJ2-4
CASSLGAGGPDIQYF
TGTGCCAGCAGCCTTGGAGCGGGAGGGCCCGACATTCAGTACTTC
>.|.|TRBV29-1|13|TRBJ2-7
CSVRTVRSYEQYF
TGCAGCGTCAGGACAGTGCGCTCCTACGAGCAGTACTTC
>.|.|TRBV5-4|14|TRBJ2-5
CASSLDRAAETQYF
TGTGCCAGCAGCTTGGACAGGGCTGCGGAGACCCAGTACTTC
>TRBD1|.|TRBV5-6|14|TRBJ1-1
CASSLVLDREGAFF
TGTGCCAGCAGCTTGGTTTTGGACAGGGAAGGAGCTTTCTTT